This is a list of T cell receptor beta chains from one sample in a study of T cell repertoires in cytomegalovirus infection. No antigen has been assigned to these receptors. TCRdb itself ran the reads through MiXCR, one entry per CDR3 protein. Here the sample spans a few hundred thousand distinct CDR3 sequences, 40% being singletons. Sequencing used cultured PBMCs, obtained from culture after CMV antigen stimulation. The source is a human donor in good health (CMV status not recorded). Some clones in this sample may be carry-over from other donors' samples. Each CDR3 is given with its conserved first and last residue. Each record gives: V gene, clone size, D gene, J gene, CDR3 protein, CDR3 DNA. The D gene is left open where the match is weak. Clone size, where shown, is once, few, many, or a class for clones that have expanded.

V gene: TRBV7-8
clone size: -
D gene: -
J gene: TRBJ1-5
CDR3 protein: CASSFRGPLVQPQHF
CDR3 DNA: TGTGCCAGCAGTTTCCGGGGTCCCTTAGTGCAGCCCCAGCATTTT

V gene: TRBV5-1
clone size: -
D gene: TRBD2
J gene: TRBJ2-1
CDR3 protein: CASSLALPGTSGNNEQFF
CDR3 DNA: TGCGCCAGCAGCTTGGCCCTCCCCGGGACTAGCGGAAACAATGAGCAGTTCTTC

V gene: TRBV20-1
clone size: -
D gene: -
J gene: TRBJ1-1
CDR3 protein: CSASRSLNTEAFF
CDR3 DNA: TGCAGTGCTTCTCGTTCCCTGAACACTGAAGCTTTCTTT

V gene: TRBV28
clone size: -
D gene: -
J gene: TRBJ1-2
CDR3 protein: CASGEGGARYGYTF
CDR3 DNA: TGTGCCAGCGGTGAGGGGGGGGCTCGTTACGGCTACACCTTC

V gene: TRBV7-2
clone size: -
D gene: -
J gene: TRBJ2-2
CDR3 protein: CASSDYLGVTGELFF
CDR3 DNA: TGTGCCAGCAGTGACTACCTGGGTGTAACCGGGGAGCTGTTTTTT

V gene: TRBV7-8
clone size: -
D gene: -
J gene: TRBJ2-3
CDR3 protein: CASSLASGSVADTQYF
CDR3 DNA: TGTGCCAGCAGCTTAGCTTCCGGTTCTGTAGCAGATACGCAGTATTTT

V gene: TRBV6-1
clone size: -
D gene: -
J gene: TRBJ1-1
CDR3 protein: CASSHYSGYLGLSTEAFF
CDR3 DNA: TGTGCCAGCAGTCACTACTCCGGGTACCTGGGTTTGAGCACTGAAGCTTTCTTT

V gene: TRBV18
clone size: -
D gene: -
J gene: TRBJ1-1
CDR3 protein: CASSPYQQNTEAFF
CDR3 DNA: TGTGCCAGCTCACCATATCAGCAGAACACTGAAGCTTTCTTT

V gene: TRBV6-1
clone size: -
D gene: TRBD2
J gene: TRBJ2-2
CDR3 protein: CASTRTSSGTGELFF
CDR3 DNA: TGTGCCAGCACTAGGACTAGCTCAGGCACCGGGGAGCTGTTTTTT

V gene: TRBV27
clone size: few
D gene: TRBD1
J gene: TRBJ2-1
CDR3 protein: CASTLRLQGTGWSEQFF
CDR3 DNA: TGTGCCAGCACCCTCCGGCTTCAGGGGACAGGGTGGAGTGAGCAGTTCTTC

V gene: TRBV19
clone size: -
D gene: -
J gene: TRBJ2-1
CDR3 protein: CASRGTRSSYNEQFF
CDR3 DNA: TGTGCCAGTAGGGGGACCCGGAGCTCCTACAATGAGCAGTTCTTC

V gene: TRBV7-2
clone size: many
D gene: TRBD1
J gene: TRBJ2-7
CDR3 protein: CASSPGTGLLYEQYF
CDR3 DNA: TGTGCCAGCAGCCCCGGGACAGGTCTCCTCTACGAGCAGTACTTC

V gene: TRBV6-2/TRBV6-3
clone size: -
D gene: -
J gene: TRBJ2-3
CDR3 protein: CASSYYSTDTQYF
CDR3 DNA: TGTGCCAGCAGTTACTATAGCACAGATACGCAGTATTTT

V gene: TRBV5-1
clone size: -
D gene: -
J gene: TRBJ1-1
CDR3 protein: CASSLDPLQINTEAFF
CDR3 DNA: TGCGCCAGCAGCTTGGACCCCCTACAGATAAACACTGAAGCTTTCTTT

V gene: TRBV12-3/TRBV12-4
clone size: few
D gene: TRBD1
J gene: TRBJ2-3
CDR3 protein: CASLGQGAEDTQYF
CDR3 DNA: TGTGCCAGCCTGGGACAGGGGGCCGAAGATACGCAGTATTTT

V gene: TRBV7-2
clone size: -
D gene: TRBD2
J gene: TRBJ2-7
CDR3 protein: CASATSGIYEQYF
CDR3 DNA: TGTGCCAGCGCGACTAGCGGGATATACGAGCAGTACTTC

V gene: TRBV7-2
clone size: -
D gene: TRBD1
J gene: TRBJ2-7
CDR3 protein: CASSPDRGQYF
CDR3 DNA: TGTGCCAGCAGCCCCGACAGGGGGCAGTACTTC

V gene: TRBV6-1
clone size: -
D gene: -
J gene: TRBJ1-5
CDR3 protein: CASSERSGGNQPQHF
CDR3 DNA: TGTGCCAGCAGTGAAAGATCAGGGGGCAATCAGCCCCAGCATTTT

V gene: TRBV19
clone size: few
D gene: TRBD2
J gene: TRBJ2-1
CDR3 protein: CASSTPGKRGSYNEQFF
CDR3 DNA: TGTGCCAGTAGTACCCCGGGGAAGCGGGGCTCCTACAATGAGCAGTTCTTC

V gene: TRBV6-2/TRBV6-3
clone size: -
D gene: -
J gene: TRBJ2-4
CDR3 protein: CASSYPTTWTGNIQYF
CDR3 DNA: TGTGCCAGCAGTTACCCTACGACCTGGACTGGAAACATTCAGTACTTC

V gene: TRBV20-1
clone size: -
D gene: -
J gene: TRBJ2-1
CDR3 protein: CSAQKWGSSYNEQFF
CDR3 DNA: TGCAGTGCCCAAAAGTGGGGGAGCTCCTACAATGAGCAGTTCTTC

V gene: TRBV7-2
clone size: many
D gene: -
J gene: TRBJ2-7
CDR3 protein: CASSPGPYEQYF
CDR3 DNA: TGTGCCAGCAGCCCAGGGCCTTACGAGCAGTACTTC

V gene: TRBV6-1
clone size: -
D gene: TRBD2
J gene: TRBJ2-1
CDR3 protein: CASSDTSGVNNEQFF
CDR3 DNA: TGTGCCAGCAGTGATACTAGCGGGGTAAACAATGAGCAGTTCTTC

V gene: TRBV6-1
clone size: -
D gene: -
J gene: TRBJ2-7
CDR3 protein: CATSQRTPYEQYF
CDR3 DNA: TGTGCCACCTCACAACGGACACCCTACGAGCAGTACTTC

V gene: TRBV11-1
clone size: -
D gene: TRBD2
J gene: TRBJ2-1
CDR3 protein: CASSLPDGLAGNNEQFF
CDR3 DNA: TGTGCCAGCAGCCTACCAGACGGACTAGCGGGAAACAATGAGCAGTTCTTC

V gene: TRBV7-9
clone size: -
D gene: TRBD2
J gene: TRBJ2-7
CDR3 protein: CASSSTSGSTSYKQYF
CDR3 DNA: TGTGCCAGCAGCTCTACTAGCGGGTCGACTTCATACAAGCAGTACTTC

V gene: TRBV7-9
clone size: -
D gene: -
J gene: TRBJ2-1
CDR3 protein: CASSSRQDSHNEQFF
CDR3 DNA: TGTGCCAGCAGCTCACGACAGGATTCCCACAATGAGCAGTTCTTC

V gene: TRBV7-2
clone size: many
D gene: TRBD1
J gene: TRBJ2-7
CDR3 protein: CASSLRTGGDYEQYF
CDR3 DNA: TGTGCCAGCAGCTTAAGGACAGGGGGAGATTACGAGCAGTACTTC

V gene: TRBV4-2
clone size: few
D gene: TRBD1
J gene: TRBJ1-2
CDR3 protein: CASSLNPTGGQGYTF
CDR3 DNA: TGTGCCAGCAGCCTCAACCCAACAGGGGGCCAGGGCTACACCTTC

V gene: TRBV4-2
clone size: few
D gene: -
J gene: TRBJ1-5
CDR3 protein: CASSQEEGYSNQPQHF
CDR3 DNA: TGTGCCAGCAGCCAGGAGGAGGGCTATAGCAATCAGCCCCAGCATTTT

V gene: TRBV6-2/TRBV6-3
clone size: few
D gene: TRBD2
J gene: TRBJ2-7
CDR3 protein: CASSILAGVGEQYF
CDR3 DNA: TGTGCCAGCAGTATACTAGCGGGAGTCGGGGAGCAGTACTTC

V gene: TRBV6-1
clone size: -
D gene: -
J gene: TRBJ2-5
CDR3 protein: CASSELPGRARETQYF
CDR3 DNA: TGTGCCAGCAGTGAACTCCCAGGACGGGCCCGGGAGACCCAGTACTTC

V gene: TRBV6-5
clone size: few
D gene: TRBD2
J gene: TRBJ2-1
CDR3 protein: CASSYPGTSGSDEQFF
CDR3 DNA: TGTGCCAGCAGTTACCCCGGGACTAGCGGGAGTGATGAGCAGTTCTTC

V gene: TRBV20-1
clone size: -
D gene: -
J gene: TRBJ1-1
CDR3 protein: CSAWGNTEAFF
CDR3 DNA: TGCAGTGCCTGGGGGAACACTGAAGCTTTCTTT

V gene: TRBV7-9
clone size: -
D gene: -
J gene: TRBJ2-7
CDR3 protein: CASSQRDGIYEQYF
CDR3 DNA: TGTGCCAGCAGCCAACGGGACGGAATATACGAGCAGTACTTC

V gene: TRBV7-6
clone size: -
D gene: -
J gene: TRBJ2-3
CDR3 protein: CASSSRGVLDTQYF
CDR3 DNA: TGTGCCAGCAGCTCCCGGGGTGTTCTGGATACGCAGTATTTT

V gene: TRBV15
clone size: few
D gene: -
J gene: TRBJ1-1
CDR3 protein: CATTQGRSTAEAFF
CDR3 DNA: TGTGCCACAACCCAGGGGAGGTCTACGGCTGAAGCTTTCTTT

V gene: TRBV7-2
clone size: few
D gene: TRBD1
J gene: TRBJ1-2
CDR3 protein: CASSLYTGTGNYGYTF
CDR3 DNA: TGTGCCAGCAGCTTATACACGGGGACAGGGAACTATGGCTACACCTTC

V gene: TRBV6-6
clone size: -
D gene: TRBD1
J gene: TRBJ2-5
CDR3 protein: CASSYSQGAVETQYF
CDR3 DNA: TGTGCCAGCAGTTACTCGCAGGGGGCGGTGGAGACCCAGTACTTC

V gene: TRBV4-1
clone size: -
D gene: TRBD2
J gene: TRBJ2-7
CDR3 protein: CASSQIGGRAAYEQYF
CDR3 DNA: TGCGCCAGCAGCCAAATCGGCGGGAGGGCTGCCTACGAGCAGTACTTC

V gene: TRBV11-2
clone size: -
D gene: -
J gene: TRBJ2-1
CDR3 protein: CASSPSRGGGNTYNEQFF
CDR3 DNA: TGTGCCAGCAGCCCTAGTAGGGGGGGAGGGAACACCTACAATGAGCAGTTCTTC

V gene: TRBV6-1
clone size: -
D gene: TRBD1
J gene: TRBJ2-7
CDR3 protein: CASHSDRGPYEQYF
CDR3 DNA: TGTGCCAGTCACTCGGACAGGGGCCCCTACGAGCAGTACTTC

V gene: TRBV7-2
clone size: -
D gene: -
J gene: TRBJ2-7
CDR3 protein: CASSFPGGEQYF
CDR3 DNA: TGTGCCAGCAGCTTCCCGGGTGGCGAGCAGTACTTC

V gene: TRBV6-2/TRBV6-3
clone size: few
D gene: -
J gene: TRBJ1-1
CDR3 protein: CASSRRGGTEAFF
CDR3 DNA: TGTGCCAGCAGCCGCCGCGGGGGTACTGAAGCTTTCTTT

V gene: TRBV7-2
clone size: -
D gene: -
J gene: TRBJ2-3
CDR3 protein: CASSGGRADTQYF
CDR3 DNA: TGTGCCAGCAGTGGTGGGAGAGCAGATACGCAGTATTTT

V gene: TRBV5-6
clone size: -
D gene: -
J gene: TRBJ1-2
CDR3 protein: CASSLGGRYGYTF
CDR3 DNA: TGTGCCTCCAGCTTGGGAGGGAGATATGGCTACACCTTC

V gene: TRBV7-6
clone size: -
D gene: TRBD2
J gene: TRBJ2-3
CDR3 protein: CASSSRPGGGADTQYF
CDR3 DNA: TGTGCCAGCAGCTCCCGGCCGGGGGGGGGGGCAGATACGCAGTATTTT